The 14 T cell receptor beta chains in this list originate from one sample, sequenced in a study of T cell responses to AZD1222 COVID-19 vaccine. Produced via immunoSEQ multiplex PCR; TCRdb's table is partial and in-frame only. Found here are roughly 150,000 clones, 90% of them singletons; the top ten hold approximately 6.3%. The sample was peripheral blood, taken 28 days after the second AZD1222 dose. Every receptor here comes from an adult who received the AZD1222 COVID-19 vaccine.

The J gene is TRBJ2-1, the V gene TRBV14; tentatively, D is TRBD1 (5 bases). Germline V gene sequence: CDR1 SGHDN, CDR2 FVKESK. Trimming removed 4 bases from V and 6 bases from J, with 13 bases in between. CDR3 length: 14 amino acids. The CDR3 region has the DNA TGTGCCAGCAGCCCTTCAGGGTTACTCAATGAGCAGTTCTTC. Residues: CASSPSGLLNEQFF.

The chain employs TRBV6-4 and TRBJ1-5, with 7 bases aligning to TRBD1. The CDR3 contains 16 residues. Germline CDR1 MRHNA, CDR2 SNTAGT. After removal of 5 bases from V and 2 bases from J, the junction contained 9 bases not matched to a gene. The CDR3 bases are TGTGCCAGCAGTTCAGGACAGGAGGGGGGCAATCAGCCCCAGCATTTT. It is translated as CASSSGQEGGNQPQHF.

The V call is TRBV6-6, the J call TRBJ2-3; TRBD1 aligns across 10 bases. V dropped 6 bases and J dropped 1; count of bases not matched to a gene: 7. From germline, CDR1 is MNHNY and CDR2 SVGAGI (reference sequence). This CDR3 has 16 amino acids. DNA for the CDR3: TGTGCCAGCAGATCAACCGGGACAGGGGGCACAGATACGCAGTATTTT. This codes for CASRSTGTGGTDTQYF.

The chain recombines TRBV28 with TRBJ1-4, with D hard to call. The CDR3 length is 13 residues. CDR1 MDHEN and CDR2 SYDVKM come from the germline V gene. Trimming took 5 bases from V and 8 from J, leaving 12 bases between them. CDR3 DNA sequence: TGTGCCAGCAGTGCGTGGGAAGGCGAAAAACTGTTTTTT. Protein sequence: CASSAWEGEKLFF.

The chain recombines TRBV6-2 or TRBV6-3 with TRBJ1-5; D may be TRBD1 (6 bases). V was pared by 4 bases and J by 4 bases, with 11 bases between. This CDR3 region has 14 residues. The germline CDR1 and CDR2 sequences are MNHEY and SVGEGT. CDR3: CASSWAGQNQPQHF. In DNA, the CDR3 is TGTGCCAGCAGTTGGGCGGGACAAAATCAGCCCCAGCATTTT.

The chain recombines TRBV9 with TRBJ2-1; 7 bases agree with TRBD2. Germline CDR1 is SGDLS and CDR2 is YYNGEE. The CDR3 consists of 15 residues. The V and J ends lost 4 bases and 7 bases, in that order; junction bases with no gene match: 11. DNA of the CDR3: TGTGCCAGCAGCCCTCCCCCTGGTAGCGGGAATGAGCAGTTCTTC. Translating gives CASSPPPGSGNEQFF.

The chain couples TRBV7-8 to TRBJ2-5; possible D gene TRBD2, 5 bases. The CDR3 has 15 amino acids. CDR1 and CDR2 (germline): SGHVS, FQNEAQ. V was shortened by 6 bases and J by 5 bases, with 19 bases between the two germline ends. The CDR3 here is CASSPLGGAEETQYF. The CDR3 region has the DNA TGTGCCAGCAGTCCTCTCGGAGGTGCCGAGGAGACCCAGTACTTC.

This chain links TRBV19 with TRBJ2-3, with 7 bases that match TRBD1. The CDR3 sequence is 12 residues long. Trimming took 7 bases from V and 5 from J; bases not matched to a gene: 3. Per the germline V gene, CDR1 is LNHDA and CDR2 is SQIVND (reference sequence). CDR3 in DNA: TGTGCCAGTATCGACAGGGAAGATACGCAGTATTTT. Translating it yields CASIDREDTQYF.

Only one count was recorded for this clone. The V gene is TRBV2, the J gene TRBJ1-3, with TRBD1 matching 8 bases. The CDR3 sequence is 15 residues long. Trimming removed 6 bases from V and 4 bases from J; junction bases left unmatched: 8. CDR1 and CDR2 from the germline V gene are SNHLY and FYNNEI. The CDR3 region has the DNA TGTGCCAGCAGAGACAGGACAGGGCAAGGAAACACCATATATTTT. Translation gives CASRDRTGQGNTIYF. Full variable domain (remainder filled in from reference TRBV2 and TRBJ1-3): EPEVTQTPSHQVTQMGQEVILRCVPISNHLYFYWYRQILGQKVEFLVSFYNNEISEKSEIFDDQFSVERPDGSNFTLKIRSTKLEDSAMYFCASRDRTGQGNTIYFGEGSWLTVV.

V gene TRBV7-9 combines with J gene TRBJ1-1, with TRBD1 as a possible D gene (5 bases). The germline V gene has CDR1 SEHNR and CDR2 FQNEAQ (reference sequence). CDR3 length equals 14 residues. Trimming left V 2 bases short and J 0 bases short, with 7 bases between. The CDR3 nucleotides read TGTGCCAGCAGCTTACAGGGAGTGAACACTGAAGCTTTCTTT. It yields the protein CASSLQGVNTEAFF. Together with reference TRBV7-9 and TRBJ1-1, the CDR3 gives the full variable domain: DTGVSQNPRHKITKRGQNVTFRCDPISEHNRLYWYRQTLGQGPEFLTYFQNEAQLEKSRLLSDRFSAERPKGSFSTLEIQRTEQGDSAMYLCASSLQGVNTEAFFGQGTRLTVV.

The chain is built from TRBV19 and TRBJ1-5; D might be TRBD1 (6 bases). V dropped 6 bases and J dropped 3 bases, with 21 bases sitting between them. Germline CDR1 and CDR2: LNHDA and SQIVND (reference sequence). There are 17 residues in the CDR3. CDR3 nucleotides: TGTGCCAGTAGACTCCACGGGACACAAAGCTTCAATCAGCCCCAGCATTTT. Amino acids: CASRLHGTQSFNQPQHF.

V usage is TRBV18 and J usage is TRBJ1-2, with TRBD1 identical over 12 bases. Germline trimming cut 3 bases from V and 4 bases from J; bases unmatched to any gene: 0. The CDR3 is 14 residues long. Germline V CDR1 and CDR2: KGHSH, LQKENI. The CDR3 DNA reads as TGTGCCAGCTCACCGGGACAGGGGGCCTATGGCTACACCTTC. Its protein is CASSPGQGAYGYTF.

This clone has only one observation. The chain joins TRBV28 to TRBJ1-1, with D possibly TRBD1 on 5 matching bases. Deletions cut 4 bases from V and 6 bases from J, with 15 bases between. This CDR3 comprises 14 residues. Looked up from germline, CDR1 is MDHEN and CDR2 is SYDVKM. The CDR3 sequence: CASSSPTASPEAFF. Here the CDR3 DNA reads TGTGCCAGCAGTTCTCCGACAGCCTCCCCTGAAGCTTTCTTT.

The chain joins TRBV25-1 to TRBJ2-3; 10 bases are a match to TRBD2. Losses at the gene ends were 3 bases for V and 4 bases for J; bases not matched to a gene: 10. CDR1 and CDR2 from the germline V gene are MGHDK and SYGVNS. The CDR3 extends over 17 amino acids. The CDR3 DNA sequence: TGTGCCAGCAGTGATGGTCGGGGAGCGGGAGGGGCAGATACGCAGTATTTT. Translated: CASSDGRGAGGADTQYF. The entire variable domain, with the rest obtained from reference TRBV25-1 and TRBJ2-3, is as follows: EADIYQTPRYLVIGTGKKITLECSQTMGHDKMYWYQQDPGMELHLIHYSYGVNSTEKGDLSSESTVSRIRTEHFPLTLESARPSHTSQYLCASSDGRGAGGADTQYFGPGTRLTVL.